The clone carrying this T cell receptor (beta chain) has a handful of counts. Constant-region reverse primers amplified full-length variable regions, followed by semi-nested Nested Universal Primer A PCR. MiXCR, applied by TCRdb to the 5' RACE reads, yields one record per CDR3 protein. The table shows some 31,000 distinct CDR3 sequences, with roughly 24% occurring only once. J lost 5 bases, V lost 6 bases, and 11 bases had no gene match. This CDR3 region has 15 residues. CD25-based Treg depletion was applied to purified naive CD4+ T cells. Sequencing used naive CD4+ T cells sorted from a lymph node. The subset: naive CD4+ T cells, CD4+CD45RA+CD25-. The receptor comes from a female donor with breast cancer. The chain couples TRBV12-3 or TRBV12-4 to TRBJ2-7, with 9 bases fitting TRBD1. CDR3 region: CASSGYRDRVHEQYF. The CDR3 region has the DNA TGTGCCAGCAGCGGGTACCGGGACAGGGTACACGAGCAGTACTTC.